Following are 26 T cell receptor beta chains from one sample sequenced in a study of memory CD4+ T cells and cytomegalovirus serostatus. The sort gate was single viable CD3+CD4+CD8-CD45RO+ cells for memory CD4+ T cells. Clones were read by immunoSEQ multiplex PCR, and TCRdb kept only the in-frame ones, dropping some. Among some 73,000 clones, 75% to 85% were seen once, and the ten largest hold just over 2.5%. The sample comprised memory CD4+ T cells from blood. These receptors were taken from an adult in good health and CMV-seropositive.

This sequence joins TRBV18 and TRBJ2-2; the D gene could be TRBD1 or TRBD2 (6 bases each). CDR1 is KGHSH, CDR2 LQKENI, per germline. CDR3 length: 16 residues. Trimming left V 6 bases short and J 5 bases short, with 19 bases between. CDR3 DNA: TGTGCCAGCTCGGCACGGGCCGGGGGCGGAACCGGGGAGCTGTTTTTT. The encoded protein is CASSARAGGGTGELFF.

The CDR3 sequence: CASSQGFSLYYEQYF. DNA of the CDR3: TGTGCCAGCAGCCAAGGCTTCAGTCTGTACTACGAGCAGTACTTC. The rearrangement uses TRBV14 and TRBJ2-7; D ambiguous. This CDR3 is built from 15 residues. V lost 1 base and J lost 3, with 13 bases in between. Germline V gene sequence: CDR1 SGHDN, CDR2 FVKESK.

This clone was detected only a few times. This chain connects TRBV5-6 to TRBJ2-7; a weak D match, TRBD1 (6 bases). With 6 bases removed from V and 3 bases from J, the gap between germline ends came to 16 bases. The CDR3 is 14 amino acids. Germline V gene lookup returns CDR1 SGHDT and CDR2 YYEEEE. The CDR3 loop reads CASTSTQGFYEQYF. The CDR3 DNA sequence: TGTGCCAGCACCTCAACACAGGGTTTCTACGAGCAGTACTTC.

The V and J genes are TRBV6-6 and TRBJ2-7, with D possibly matching TRBD2 (7 bases). The germline CDR1 and CDR2 sequences are MNHNY and SVGAGI (reference sequence). Trimming took off 0 bases at V and 5 bases at J, with 17 bases between the two ends. The CDR3 has 16 amino acids. In DNA form, the CDR3 reads TGTGCCAGCAGTTACTCAAGGGGGGGTTCTTTGCACGAGCAGTACTTC. Translated, it gives CASSYSRGGSLHEQYF.

This chain joins TRBV6-1 and TRBJ2-5; D is ambiguous. V lost 7 bases to trimming and J lost 5 bases, with 11 bases between them. The CDR3 contains 12 residues. CDR1 is MNHNS and CDR2 is SASEGT in the germline V gene. CDR3 nucleotides: TGTGCCAGCATCTGGGGTGGGGAGACCCAGTACTTC. Residues: CASIWGGETQYF.

This clone was observed a few times. This chain uses TRBV7-9 with TRBJ1-1, with D unresolved. The germline V gene encodes CDR1 SEHNR and CDR2 FQNEAQ (reference sequence). This CDR3 has 14 amino acids. V lost 5 bases and J lost 5, with 15 bases in between. CDR3 region: CASSRSRRSTEAFF. The CDR3 DNA reads TGTGCCAGCAGCCGCTCTAGGAGGTCGACTGAAGCTTTCTTT.

V and J are TRBV30 and TRBJ1-5; TRBD1 is a possible D gene (5 bases). The CDR3 extends over 14 amino acids. CDR1 is GTSNPN and CDR2 is SVGIG in the germline V gene (reference sequence). V gave up 0 bases and J gave up 2 bases, with 8 bases separating them. CDR3 coding DNA: TGTGCCTGGAGTGTAGGGGACGGCAATCAGCCCCAGCATTTT. It specifies CAWSVGDGNQPQHF.

V usage is TRBV7-8 and J usage is TRBJ1-5; 9 nucleotides match TRBD1. Per germline, CDR1 SGHVS and CDR2 FQNEAQ. The CDR3 runs 16 residues. The ends lost 5 bases at V and 4 bases at J; junction bases unmatched: 9. This chain's CDR3 is CASSPSGTGFNQPQHF. The DNA of the CDR3 is TGTGCCAGCAGCCCTTCGGGGACAGGGTTTAATCAGCCCCAGCATTTT.

Remarks on this clone: At one boundary the junction diverges from the germline segment, which might be a read error. The rearrangement uses TRBV27 and TRBJ1-2, with TRBD1 as a possible D gene (5 bases). Looked up from germline, CDR1 is MNHEY and CDR2 is SMNVEV (reference sequence). This CDR3 contains 10 residues. CDR3 DNA: TGTGCCAGCAGTTTGTATAGGGGCAGCTTC. Its protein is CASSLYRGSF.

The rearrangement joins TRBV27 to TRBJ1-5; possibly TRBD1 for D (5 bases). Trimming took 7 bases from V and 9 from J, leaving 34 bases between them. The germline gives CDR1 MNHEY, CDR2 SMNVEV (reference sequence). CDR3 length: 19 residues. CDR3 nucleotides: TGTGCCAGCATCCCTCGGGCCCGTGAACAGGTACGGGGTGTTTGGCCCCAGCATTTT. Encoded protein: CASIPRAREQVRGVWPQHF.

This clone was counted a single time. The chain links TRBV5-1 to TRBJ1-1; the match to TRBD1 covers 7 bases. The CDR3 is made up of 15 amino acids. Germline CDR1 SGHRS, CDR2 YFSETQ. Germline trimming cut 0 bases from V and 5 bases from J; bases unmatched to any gene: 7. DNA of the CDR3: TGCGCCAGCAGCTTGGGACAGGGTACGTGGACTGAAGCTTTCTTT. Its protein is CASSLGQGTWTEAFF.

This chain connects TRBV11-2 to TRBJ2-1; D call uncertain. Deletions cut 5 bases from V and 6 bases from J, with 11 bases between. CDR1 SGHAT and CDR2 FQNNGV come from the germline V gene. The CDR3 is 13 amino acids. The CDR3 coding sequence is TGTGCCAGCAGCCCCGGTGTAAGCAATGAGCAGTTCTTC. Encoded protein: CASSPGVSNEQFF.

V is TRBV11-2 and J is TRBJ1-5; D gene ambiguous. Trimming shortened V by 3 bases and J by 5 bases, and 11 bases separated the two germline ends. The germline V gene has CDR1 SGHAT and CDR2 FQNNGV. The CDR3 spans 14 residues. The DNA for the CDR3 is TGTGCCAGCAGCTTTGCTGGGGAATATCAGCCCCAGCATTTT. Translating gives CASSFAGEYQPQHF.

The sample holds a few counts of this clone. The rearrangement uses TRBV6-1 and TRBJ1-1; D not certain. Germline-derived CDR1 and CDR2 are MNHNS and SASEGT. This CDR3 has 11 residues. The V and J ends lost 7 bases and 2 bases respectively, with 5 bases between them. The CDR3 bases are TGTGCCAGCATCCGTAACACTGAAGCTTTCTTT. It is translated as CASIRNTEAFF.

This clone was counted a few times. The chain joins TRBV7-9 to TRBJ1-2; D may be TRBD1 (6 bases). Germline CDR1 SEHNR, CDR2 FQNEAQ (reference sequence). The CDR3 runs 13 residues. Trimming stripped 3 bases from V and 4 bases from J, with 9 bases between. The CDR3 bases are TGTGCCAGCAGCTTTGGACAGCTCTATGGCTACACCTTC. Protein sequence: CASSFGQLYGYTF. The complete variable domain, with remaining parts taken from reference TRBV7-9 and TRBJ1-2, reads DTGVSQNPRHKITKRGQNVTFRCDPISEHNRLYWYRQTLGQGPEFLTYFQNEAQLEKSRLLSDRFSAERPKGSFSTLEIQRTEQGDSAMYLCASSFGQLYGYTFGSGTRLTVV.

The sample holds a few counts of this clone. The V and J genes are TRBV4-3 and TRBJ1-6; 8 bases are a match to TRBD1. Unmatched junction bases numbered 8, after V lost 3 bases and J lost 10 bases. CDR3 length: 15 residues. Per germline, CDR1 LGHNA and CDR2 YSLEER. The CDR3 DNA sequence: TGCGCCAGCAGCCAGGAACCGGGACAGGTATCACCCCTCCACTTT. Protein product: CASSQEPGQVSPLHF.

The V gene is TRBV5-4, the J gene TRBJ1-2, with D uncertain. Germline lookup yields CDR1 SGHNT and CDR2 YYREEE (reference sequence). The CDR3 is 13 amino acids. V lost 2 bases and J 3 bases, leaving 8 bases between the germline ends. As DNA, the CDR3 is TGTGCCAGCAGCTTCCCAGGAGACTATGGCTACACCTTC. Its protein product is CASSFPGDYGYTF.

The chain is built from TRBV30 and TRBJ1-1; the D is unclear. Germline-derived CDR1 and CDR2 are GTSNPN and SVGIG (reference sequence). The ends were cut back, 4 bases at V and 4 bases at J, with 7 bases in the middle. The CDR3 totals 11 residues. The chain's CDR3 is CAWIRITEAFF. In DNA, the CDR3 is TGTGCCTGGATACGTATCACTGAAGCTTTCTTT.

The rearrangement links TRBV18 to TRBJ1-5; no firm D call. This CDR3 has 12 residues. The germline V and J ends were trimmed by 4 bases and 5 bases, with 6 bases remaining between them. The germline CDR1 and CDR2 sequences are KGHSH and LQKENI. For the CDR3, the DNA is TGTGCCAGCTCACTCCCCGATCAGCCCCAGCATTTT. It specifies CASSLPDQPQHF. Supplemented by reference TRBV18 and TRBJ1-5, the full variable domain reads NAGVMQNPRHLVRRRGQEARLRCSPMKGHSHVYWYRQLPEEGLKFMVYLQKENIIDESGMPKERFSAEFPKEGPSILRIQQVVRGDSAAYFCASSLPDQPQHFGDGTRLSIL.

The chain couples TRBV5-1 to TRBJ2-1; D gene uncertain. Per germline, CDR1 SGHRS and CDR2 YFSETQ. V was shortened by 1 base and J by 5 bases, with 13 bases between the two germline ends. There are 15 residues in the CDR3. The CDR3 sequence is CASSLQPAGDNEQFF. The DNA for the CDR3 is TGCGCCAGCAGCTTGCAGCCCGCAGGAGACAATGAGCAGTTCTTC.

This chain connects TRBV11-3 to TRBJ2-1, with D possibly being TRBD1 (6 bases). Looked up from germline, CDR1 is SGHNT and CDR2 is YENEEA. The V gene lost 5 bases and the J gene lost 15 bases, with 20 bases spanning the gap. The CDR3 runs to 13 residues. The DNA for the CDR3 is TGTGCCAGCAGCCAAGGGGGAAGGTCCCAGGGGTTCTTC. Its translation: CASSQGGRSQGFF.

V usage is TRBV28 and J usage is TRBJ1-2; no clear D gene. V lost 5 bases and J 8 bases, leaving 24 bases between the germline ends. The CDR3 consists of 16 residues. The V gene's germline CDR1 is MDHEN and CDR2 SYDVKM. Here the CDR3 reads CASSLLSSIITGGYTF. CDR3 DNA: TGTGCCAGCAGTCTACTTTCATCAATCATTACGGGGGGCTACACCTTC.

CDR3 loop: CASSAGLADEQFF. In DNA, the CDR3 is TGTGCCAGCAGCGCTGGACTAGCTGACGAGCAGTTCTTC. This chain connects TRBV14 to TRBJ2-1, with 8 bases aligning to TRBD2. The CDR3 has 13 amino acids. In germline, CDR1 is SGHDN, CDR2 FVKESK. V lost 5 bases and J lost 10; bases outside the gene matches: 7.

The V gene is TRBV5-4, the J gene TRBJ1-2; possibly TRBD1 for D (6 bases). Trimming took 4 bases from V and 3 from J, leaving 22 bases between them. This CDR3 region has 17 residues. Germline V gene lookup returns CDR1 SGHNT and CDR2 YYREEE (reference sequence). The CDR3 DNA follows: TGTGCCAGCAGCCGGGGACACCTCTTCAGGTCTTACTATGGCTACACCTTC. Translating gives CASSRGHLFRSYYGYTF.

This clone turned up a few times. The chain carries TRBV27 and TRBJ1-2; D uncertain. The ends were cut back, 6 bases at V and 8 bases at J, with 13 bases in the middle. Germline V gene data show CDR1 as MNHEY and CDR2 as SMNVEV (reference sequence). CDR3 length: 12 amino acids. The DNA of the CDR3 is TGTGCCAGCAGAAACAGCCAGCGGGGCTACACCTTC. Translated: CASRNSQRGYTF.

This chain connects TRBV6-6 to TRBJ2-3, with D perhaps being TRBD1 or TRBD2 (5 bases each). This CDR3 region has 13 residues. From germline, CDR1 is MNHNY and CDR2 SVGAGI (reference sequence). Trimming shortened V by 2 bases and J by 6 bases, and 9 bases separated the two germline ends. CDR3 in amino acids: CASSYGASDTQYF. CDR3 DNA sequence: TGTGCCAGCAGTTACGGGGCTAGCGATACGCAGTATTTT.